This T cell receptor beta chain originates from a study of T cell responses to AZD1222 COVID-19 vaccine. Overall study results and limits: It should be noted that donors were predominantly white British and more often female, and clonal diversity was possibly underestimated.

On this clone itself: Antigen unknown.

The CDR3 has 14 amino acids. Trimming cost V 5 bases and J 3 bases; bases outside gene matches: 3. Germline V gene lookup returns CDR1 SGHAT and CDR2 FQNNGV. Sequenced by immunoSEQ multiplex PCR; TCRdb stores in-frame clones only, minus some. In the table there are fewer than 110,000 clones, around 90% of which are singletons. This TCR derives from an adult who received the AZD1222 COVID-19 vaccine. J is TRBJ2-7 and V is TRBV11-2; 11 nucleotides align to TRBD2. The material was peripheral blood, obtained 28 days after the second AZD1222 dose. CDR3 in amino acids: CASSVTSGNYEQYF. The CDR3 coding sequence is TGTGCCAGCAGCGTGACTAGCGGGAACTACGAGCAGTACTTC.